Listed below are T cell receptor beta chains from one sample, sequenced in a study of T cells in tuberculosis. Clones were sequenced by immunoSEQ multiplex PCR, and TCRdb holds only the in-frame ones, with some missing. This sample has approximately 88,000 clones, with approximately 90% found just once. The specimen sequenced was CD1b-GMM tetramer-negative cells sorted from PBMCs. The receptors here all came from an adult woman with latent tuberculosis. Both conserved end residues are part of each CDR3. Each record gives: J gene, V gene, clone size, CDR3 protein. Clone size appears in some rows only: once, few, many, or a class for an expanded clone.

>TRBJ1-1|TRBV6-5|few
CASSYHTTGTGEAFF
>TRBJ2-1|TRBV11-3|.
CASSFVGTSDEQFF
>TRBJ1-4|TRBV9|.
CASSVSGQARANEKLFF
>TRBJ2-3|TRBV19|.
CASSFRTSMVTDTQYF
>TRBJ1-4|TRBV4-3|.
CASSQATGTGDEKLFF
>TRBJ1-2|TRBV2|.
CASRVGQNYGYTF
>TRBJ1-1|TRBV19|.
CASSITGQGTEAFF
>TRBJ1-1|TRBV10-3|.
CAIMRGPNTEAFF
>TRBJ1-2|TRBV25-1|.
CASSDTSVPGRLTF
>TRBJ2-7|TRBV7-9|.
CASSDSGGPYEQYF
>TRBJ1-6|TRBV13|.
CASRLQGGNSPLHF
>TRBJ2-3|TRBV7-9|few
CASSWKQGRGTDTQYF
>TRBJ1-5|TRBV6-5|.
CASSPIHSLPQHF
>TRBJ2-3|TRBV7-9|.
CASSRTGQGVSDTQYF
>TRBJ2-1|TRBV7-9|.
CASSLRSAGVGNEQFF
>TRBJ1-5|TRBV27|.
CASSFLNQPQHF
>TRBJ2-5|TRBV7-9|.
CASSHSGGLETQYF
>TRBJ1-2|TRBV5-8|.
CASHDRYGYTF
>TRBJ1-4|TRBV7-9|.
CASSFGQGREKLFF
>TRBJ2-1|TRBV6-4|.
CASSDAAGEHNEQFF
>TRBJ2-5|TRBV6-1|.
CASPLYQETQYF
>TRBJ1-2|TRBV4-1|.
CASSQLEIGGSYGYTF
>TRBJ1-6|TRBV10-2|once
CASSERLASGSPLHF
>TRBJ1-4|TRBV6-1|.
CASFRDSKEKLFF
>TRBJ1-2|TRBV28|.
CASSQDRDYGYTF
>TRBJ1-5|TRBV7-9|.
CASSLSLNQPQHF